The present entry profiles one T cell receptor beta chain with its context. The data derive from a study of blood T cell repertoires in COVID-19. The method was immunoSEQ multiplex PCR; TCRdb's version includes in-frame clones alone and lacks a portion of them. The sample includes approximately 270,000 clones, 75% to 90% of them seen just once. The CDR3 covers 13 residues. Germline values: CDR1 MNHEY, CDR2 SVGAGI. The V gene lost 7 bases and the J gene lost 5 bases, with 12 bases spanning the gap. The material sequenced was peripheral blood. This clonotype was sampled from a man in his forties or fifties with acute or convalescent COVID-19. The rearrangement joins TRBV6-5 to TRBJ2-1; weak D call: TRBD2 (5 bases). The CDR3 DNA follows: TGTGCCAGCATCCTGGACTGGGACAATGAGCAGTTCTTC. It encodes CASILDWDNEQFF.